This TCR beta chain is drawn from a study of blood T cell repertoires in COVID-19. Study members were between about 18 and 100 years old and lived in approximately 25 US regions. Repertoires were generated with immunoSEQ multiplex PCR, while TCRdb's copy carries only in-frame clones and drops some. Of about 140,000 clones listed, approximately 84% were seen once; the top ten hold roughly 3.4%. V lost 3 bases, J lost 0 bases, and 9 bases lay in between. CDR1 is MGHRA and CDR2 is YSYEKL in the germline V gene. The CDR3 is 14 amino acids. Sequences were obtained from PBMCs or T cells enriched from blood (not recorded which). The chain employs TRBV4-1 and TRBJ2-7, with D maybe TRBD2 (6 bases). The source is a woman between 50 and 59 years old with acute COVID-19. The DNA for the CDR3 is TGCGCCAGCAGCCAGCGGGACTTCTCCTACGAGCAGTACTTC. It is translated as CASSQRDFSYEQYF.